These T cell receptor beta chains were read from a single sample in a study of T cell responses to AZD1222 COVID-19 vaccine. Libraries were prepared by immunoSEQ multiplex PCR; TCRdb keeps only in-frame clonotypes and omits some of them. The sample records 70,000 to 95,000 clones, almost 90% being singletons. This specimen was peripheral blood, taken 28 days after the second AZD1222 dose. The source of these receptors is an adult who received the AZD1222 COVID-19 vaccine. Each CDR3 is given with its conserved first and last residue. Fields, in order: clone size, J gene, V gene, CDR3 length, D gene, CDR3 DNA, CDR3 protein. A D gene is named only where the DNA matches it firmly. Size is stated for part of the rows, as once, few or many counts, or as a class when the clone is expanded.

>NA|TRBJ1-3|TRBV7-9|13|NA
TGTGCCAGCAGCTTGGGAGAGGGAAACACCATATATTTT
CASSLGEGNTIYF
>NA|TRBJ1-1|TRBV6-5|15|TRBD1
TGTGCCAGCAGTTACGGTACAGGGGCCTACACTGAAGCTTTCTTT
CASSYGTGAYTEAFF
>NA|TRBJ2-7|TRBV15|16|TRBD2
TGTGCCACCAGCAGAGATATGGCTAGCGGGTACAACGAGCAGTACTTC
CATSRDMASGYNEQYF
>once|TRBJ2-7|TRBV21-1|15|NA
TGTGCCAGCAAAACGGGCGGACGAGTTTCCTACGAGCAGTACTTC
CASKTGGRVSYEQYF
>NA|TRBJ1-2|TRBV6-5|13|NA
TGTGCCAGCAGCCTCGAGGTGGGTTACGGCTACACCTTC
CASSLEVGYGYTF
>NA|TRBJ1-3|TRBV24-1|15|TRBD1
TGTGCTCACCATGCCCAGGGGGCAGGTGGAAACACCATATATTTT
CAHHAQGAGGNTIYF
>once|TRBJ2-7|TRBV14|15|NA
TGTGCCAGCAAGGACTCGTCGGGGGCCACCTACGAGCAGTACTTC
CASKDSSGATYEQYF
>once|TRBJ1-1|TRBV18|12|NA
TGTGCCAGCTCAAGGGTACACACTGAAGCTTTCTTT
CASSRVHTEAFF
>NA|TRBJ2-5|TRBV18|14|NA
TGTGCCAGCTCACCGCAGGGACGTGGGGAGACCCAGTACTTC
CASSPQGRGETQYF
>NA|TRBJ2-3|TRBV7-2|14|NA
TGTGCCAGCAGCTTAGTTCAGGACCGAGGTACGCAGTATTTT
CASSLVQDRGTQYF
>few|TRBJ2-2|TRBV5-1|15|NA
TGCGCCAGCAGCTTAGGACAGGGAGGGACCGGGGAGCTGTTTTTT
CASSLGQGGTGELFF
>NA|TRBJ1-6|TRBV7-9|16|TRBD1
TGTGCCAGCAGCAGGCACCGGGACAGAAGTAATTCACCCCTCCACTTT
CASSRHRDRSNSPLHF
>NA|TRBJ1-5|TRBV7-9|14|NA
TGTGCCAGCAGCTTAGACAGGGTTAATCAGCCCCAGCATTTT
CASSLDRVNQPQHF
>NA|TRBJ2-7|TRBV5-1|14|TRBD1
TGCGCCAGCTCCCCGACAGGGGTCTCCTACGAGCAGTACTTC
CASSPTGVSYEQYF
>NA|TRBJ1-6|TRBV3-1/TRBV3-2|13|NA
TGTGCCGCCCAAGGGAGTACCGGTTCACCCCTCCACTTT
CAAQGSTGSPLHF
>NA|TRBJ2-5|TRBV13|17|NA
TGTGCCAGCAGCTTAGATGCTCGAGCTTACCCCCTGGAGACCCAGTACTTC
CASSLDARAYPLETQYF